This is a list of T cell receptor beta chains from one sample in a study of blood T cell repertoires in COVID-19. The table came from immunoSEQ multiplex PCR; TCRdb's copy has only in-frame clones and leaves some out. The table lists over 130,000 clones, around 89% of them singletons. Sequenced material: peripheral blood. These receptor sequences come from a human donor in a cohort sampled during active COVID-19. The CDR3 runs from the conserved cysteine through the conserved F or W. Fields, in order: J gene, V gene, D gene, clone size, CDR3 protein, CDR3 DNA. D genes are given only for firm matches. Size is stated for part of the rows, as once, few or many counts, or as a class when the clone is expanded.

J gene: TRBJ1-2; V gene: TRBV7-2; D gene: -; clone size: -; CDR3 protein: CASSLSLGRDYGYTF; CDR3 DNA: TGTGCCAGCAGCTTATCGCTCGGCAGGGACTATGGCTACACCTTC
J gene: TRBJ1-3; V gene: TRBV3-1/TRBV3-2; D gene: -; clone size: -; CDR3 protein: CASSRLLNSGNTIYF; CDR3 DNA: TGTGCCAGCAGCCGCCTACTGAACTCTGGAAACACCATATATTTT
J gene: TRBJ1-5; V gene: TRBV27; D gene: TRBD1; clone size: -; CDR3 protein: CASSLIGTGRGNQPQHF; CDR3 DNA: TGTGCCAGCAGTCTAATCGGGACAGGGAGAGGCAATCAGCCCCAGCATTTT
J gene: TRBJ2-3; V gene: TRBV4-1; D gene: TRBD2; clone size: -; CDR3 protein: CASSQLRGGTDTQYF; CDR3 DNA: TGCGCCAGCAGCCAACTACGGGGGGGCACAGATACGCAGTATTTT
J gene: TRBJ2-1; V gene: TRBV12-3/TRBV12-4; D gene: TRBD2; clone size: -; CDR3 protein: CATLRLAGEQFF; CDR3 DNA: TGTGCCACCCTCCGACTAGCGGGGGAGCAGTTCTTC
J gene: TRBJ2-5; V gene: TRBV30; D gene: TRBD1; clone size: -; CDR3 protein: CAWSVRPTGVETQYF; CDR3 DNA: TGTGCCTGGAGTGTACGGCCCACAGGGGTGGAGACCCAGTACTTC
J gene: TRBJ2-1; V gene: TRBV30; D gene: TRBD1; clone size: -; CDR3 protein: CAWRDRVSWEQFF; CDR3 DNA: TGTGCCTGGAGGGACAGGGTGTCCTGGGAGCAGTTCTTC
J gene: TRBJ2-2; V gene: TRBV21-1; D gene: -; clone size: few; CDR3 protein: CASSKHPHPTSGELIGELFF; CDR3 DNA: TGTGCCAGCAGCAAGCATCCCCACCCAACTAGCGGGGAGCTTATAGGGGAGCTGTTTTTT
J gene: TRBJ1-1; V gene: TRBV18; D gene: -; clone size: -; CDR3 protein: CASSPPVSPETEAFF; CDR3 DNA: TGTGCCAGCTCACCACCCGTCTCCCCAGAAACTGAAGCTTTCTTT
J gene: TRBJ2-7; V gene: TRBV19; D gene: -; clone size: -; CDR3 protein: CASSVTRSSYEQYF; CDR3 DNA: TGTGCCAGTAGTGTTACGCGATCCTCCTACGAGCAGTACTTC
J gene: TRBJ2-2; V gene: TRBV7-9; D gene: TRBD1; clone size: -; CDR3 protein: CASSLYRQGSGELFF; CDR3 DNA: TGTGCCAGCAGCTTATACCGACAGGGCTCCGGGGAGCTGTTTTTT
J gene: TRBJ1-5; V gene: TRBV2; D gene: TRBD1; clone size: -; CDR3 protein: CASSDRTGGQPQHF; CDR3 DNA: TGTGCCAGCAGTGATAGGACAGGGGGTCAGCCCCAGCATTTT
J gene: TRBJ2-5; V gene: TRBV30; D gene: TRBD2; clone size: few; CDR3 protein: CAWSLSSGGAETQYF; CDR3 DNA: TGTGCCTGGAGTCTTTCTAGCGGGGGGGCCGAGACCCAGTACTTC